This T cell receptor beta chain was captured by sequencing in a study of blood T cell repertoires in COVID-19. Looking at the study overall: Sites across the United States, Italy and Spain contributed samples from acute and convalescent COVID-19. PBMCs, B-cell-depleted T cells, or T cells provided the cDNA or gDNA that made up the material.

Original processing methods: Reference gene primer amplification gave estimated nucleated cell counts. Generated by immunoSEQ multiplex PCR, the TCRdb table keeps only in-frame clones and is missing some. V and J calls and clone size are given by that table; D and trimming were obtained from the DNA. There are under 65,000 clones in the sample; roughly 79% occur only once, and 5.3% lies in the top ten. The trim removed 0 bases at V and 15 bases at J, leaving 14 bases unmatched. The CDR3 contains 16 residues. CDR1 is LGHDT, CDR2 YNNKEL, per germline (reference sequence). The specimen was peripheral blood. The TCR originated in a woman aged 60 to 75 with acute or convalescent COVID-19. The rearrangement uses TRBV3-1 (or the pseudogene TRBV3-2) and TRBJ2-1, with 10 nucleotides matching TRBD1. The DNA for the CDR3 is TGTGCCAGCAGCCAAGAAAGGGAGGACAGGGGGATTCGGCGGTTCTTC. The encoded protein is CASSQEREDRGIRRFF.